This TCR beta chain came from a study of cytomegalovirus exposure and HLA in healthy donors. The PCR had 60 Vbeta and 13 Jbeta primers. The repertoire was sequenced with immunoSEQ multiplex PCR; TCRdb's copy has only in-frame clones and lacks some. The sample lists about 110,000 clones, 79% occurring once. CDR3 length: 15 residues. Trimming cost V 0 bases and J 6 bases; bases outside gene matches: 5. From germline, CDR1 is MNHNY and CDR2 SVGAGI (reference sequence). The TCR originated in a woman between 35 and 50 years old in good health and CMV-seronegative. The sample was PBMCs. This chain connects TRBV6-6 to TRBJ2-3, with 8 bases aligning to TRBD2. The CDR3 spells CASSYSSGGRDTQYF. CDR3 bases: TGTGCCAGCAGTTACTCGTCGGGAGGGCGTGATACGCAGTATTTT.